This T cell receptor beta chain emerged from a study of cytomegalovirus exposure and HLA in healthy donors. The wider study: HLA-typed donors were the source of about 85 million unique TCRs, which an early data release held. General study results and limits: Researchers reported in a later analysis that a missense DCLRE1C variant was tied to TCR beta V- and J-gene trimming. The study listed approximately 160 cytomegalovirus-associated TCR beta chains.

Vbeta (60) and Jbeta (13) primers were used in the PCR. Some clones are missing from TCRdb's copy, which holds only in-frame ones; the method was immunoSEQ multiplex PCR. The table records more than 95,000 clones, about 75% of them present only once. Details on this clone: What it binds is not known.

What was sequenced was PBMCs. This clonotype was obtained from a man between 60 and 75 years old in good health and CMV-seropositive.

The CDR3 bases are TGCAGTGGCCAGGACAGTGGCTACACCTTC. Protein product: CSGQDSGYTF. The gene calls are TRBV20-1 and TRBJ1-2; D might be TRBD1 (6 bases). Germline CDR1 is DFQATT and CDR2 is SNEGSKA (reference sequence). V was shortened by 7 bases and J by 7 bases, with 10 bases between the two germline ends. This CDR3 has 10 residues.